This T cell receptor beta chain was obtained from a study of shared clonotypes between healthy human individuals. Across the whole study: A donor's plate count was three for CD4 naive and three for CD4 memory; CD8 naive had two and CD8 memory one.

Details on this clone: Its antigen is not identified.

Broader study findings: Shared clonotypes: approximately 4.5% naive CD4, around 4% naive CD8, roughly 2.4% memory CD4, approximately 0.41% memory CD8. Clonotype sharing among donors was thought likely to change with sequencing depth. Larger estimated richness was generally recorded for naive subsets relative to memory subsets.

The naive CD8 fraction comprised CD45RO-negative cells positively selected for CCR7 and excluded terminally differentiated effector memory CD45RA+ cells. Assay: immunoSEQ multiplex PCR; the TCRdb copy retains only in-frame clones and omits some. Among 750,000 to 1,000,000 clones listed, 80% to 95% were seen once. Trimming took 0 bases from V and 6 from J, leaving 7 bases between them. Germline V lookup: CDR1 SGHTA, CDR2 FQGNSA. The CDR3 has 13 amino acids. The sequencing sample was made of naive CD8+ T cells sorted from blood. The rearrangement links TRBV7-2 to TRBJ2-3; D unresolved. The TCR was taken from a man between 25 and 39 years old in good health. The CDR3 DNA sequence: TGTGCCAGCAGCTTAGCGCCGCGGGATACGCAGTATTTT. It translates to CASSLAPRDTQYF.